The 11 T cell receptor beta chains reported below all come from one sample, sequenced in a study of T-cell memory formation after mild COVID-19. From the 5' RACE reads, TCRdb called clonotypes with MiXCR, one entry per CDR3 protein. Counted here are 110,000 or so distinct CDR3 sequences, about 20% occurring once; the ten biggest clones make up around 40%. Source material: PBMCs or a T cell subset sorted from them (not recorded which). Source of these receptors: a man younger than 35 who had mild COVID-19 (a few samples of this study predate the infection). Cell type and time point are not known.

This sequence joins TRBV7-2 and TRBJ1-5; 10 nucleotides agree with TRBD1. Unmatched junction bases numbered 9, after V lost 6 bases and J lost 4 bases. The CDR3 spans 16 residues. Germline V gene sequence: CDR1 SGHTA, CDR2 FQGNSA. CDR3 coding DNA: TGTGCCAGCAGTCATAACCGACAGGGGGCTAATCAGCCCCAGCATTTT. This gives the protein CASSHNRQGANQPQHF. The complete variable domain, with remaining parts taken from reference TRBV7-2 and TRBJ1-5, reads GAGVSQSPSNKVTEKGKDVELRCDPISGHTALYWYRQSLGQGLEFLIYFQGNSAPDKSGLPSDRFSAERTGGSVSTLTIQRTQQEDSAVYLCASSHNRQGANQPQHFGDGTRLSIL.

The chain links TRBV12-3 or TRBV12-4 to TRBJ1-2; D may be TRBD1 (5 bases). The length of the CDR3 is 12 residues. V was clipped by 6 bases and J by 8 bases, with 13 bases between them. The CDR3 DNA follows: TGTGCCAGCAGCACGGGGGATCTGGGCTACACCTTC. This encodes CASSTGDLGYTF.

This chain joins TRBV10-2 and TRBJ1-6; maybe TRBD1 (5 bases). The CDR3 consists of 13 residues. With 8 bases removed from V and 7 bases from J, the gap between germline ends came to 12 bases. CDR1 and CDR2 from the germline V gene are WSHSY and SAAADI. The CDR3 DNA follows: TGCGCCAGCGGAGTGGGGGTCAATTCACCCCTCCACTTT. Amino acid sequence: CASGVGVNSPLHF.

The V call is TRBV6-2 or TRBV6-3, the J call TRBJ2-5; TRBD1 matches at 7 bases. This CDR3 is built from 15 residues. Trimming at V came to 6 bases and at J to 1 base, leaving 8 bases not matched to a gene. Germline V CDR1 and CDR2: MNHEY, SVGEGT. Written as DNA, the CDR3 is TGTGCCAGCAGGGCCGACAGGGTCTTCCAAGAGACCCAGTACTTC. Its translation is CASRADRVFQETQYF.

This clonotype occurred a few times. The chain is built from TRBV9 and TRBJ2-7; D remains ambiguous. The CDR3 covers 14 residues. CDR1 and CDR2 (germline): SGDLS, YYNGEE. V lost 0 bases, J lost 2 bases, and 9 bases lay in between. CDR3 DNA: TGTGCCAGCAGCGTAGTTGGCATTCCCTACGAGCAGTACTTC. Its protein product is CASSVVGIPYEQYF.

The chain carries TRBV20-1 and TRBJ2-7, with D possibly matching TRBD1 (6 bases). This CDR3 region has 13 residues. The germline V gene has CDR1 DFQATT and CDR2 SNEGSKA (reference sequence). Trimming pared 1 base from V and 3 bases from J, leaving 10 bases between. CDR3 nucleotide sequence: TGCAGTGCTAGAGGTGCCAGGGGCTACGAGCAGTACTTC. This sequence encodes CSARGARGYEQYF.

This clonotype turned up a few times. The chain has TRBV11-2 and TRBJ2-2, with D perhaps being TRBD1 or TRBD2 (6 bases each). Deletions cut 10 bases from V and 7 bases from J, with 19 bases between. The CDR3 has 14 amino acids. Germline V CDR1 and CDR2: SGHAT, FQNNGV. The DNA of the CDR3 is TGTGCCACCAGGTCGAAGGGGGGCAACGGGGAGCTGTTTTTT. This encodes CATRSKGGNGELFF.

There are a few counts of this clonotype. The chain links TRBV5-5 to TRBJ2-7; TRBD2 aligns across 8 bases. With V trimmed by 0 bases and J by 3 bases, 5 bases remained unmatched. CDR3 size: 15 residues. Germline V lookup: CDR1 SGHKS, CDR2 YYEKEE (reference sequence). The CDR3 DNA reads as TGTGCCAGCAGCTTGGAGCGGGGGCCGAGCTACGAGCAGTACGTC. Protein sequence: CASSLERGPSYEQYV.

V usage is TRBV2 and J usage is TRBJ2-2; D gene uncertain. The germline CDR1 and CDR2 sequences are SNHLY and FYNNEI. Trimming took 1 base from V and 0 from J, leaving 3 bases between them. The CDR3 has 14 residues. The CDR3 loop is CASSEVANTGELFF. CDR3 DNA sequence: TGTGCCAGCAGTGAAGTGGCGAACACCGGGGAGCTGTTTTTT.

V usage is TRBV24-1 and J usage is TRBJ2-1, with D maybe TRBD2 (5 bases). In germline, CDR1 is KGHDR, CDR2 SFDVKD. The CDR3 spans 15 residues. Trimming took off 0 bases at V and 8 bases at J, with 13 bases between the two ends. CDR3 protein: CATSDLGEPGDEQFF. For the CDR3, the DNA is TGTGCCACCAGTGATTTGGGGGAGCCCGGGGATGAGCAGTTCTTC.

This clonotype has only a few counts. V gene TRBV7-9 combines with J gene TRBJ2-7, with no clear D. The CDR3 spans 14 residues. Germline values: CDR1 SEHNR, CDR2 FQNEAQ (reference sequence). V was clipped by 1 base and J by 5 bases, with 12 bases between them. CDR3 amino acids: CASSLGRVKDEQYF. CDR3 sequence (DNA): TGTGCCAGCAGCTTAGGACGGGTAAAGGACGAGCAGTACTTC.